This TCR beta chain originates from a study of shared clonotypes between healthy human individuals. This CDR3 has 13 amino acids. V was cut by 5 bases and J by 0 bases, with 7 bases left in between. Germline V lookup: CDR1 SEHNR, CDR2 FQNEAQ (reference sequence). All of the donors resided in Nashville, Tennessee, and each was a Caucasian adult. The assay used deep level. On ten immunoSEQ deep assay plates, unsorted PBMC DNA was sequenced. In the original workflow: ImmunoSEQ junction-only sequences lacked quality scores, so their filtering differed. Some clones are missing from TCRdb's copy, which holds only in-frame ones; the method was immunoSEQ multiplex PCR. That table supplies the V and J calls and clone size; D and trimming were determined from the DNA. The sample contains around 440,000 clones, roughly three quarters of which appear only once.

The sequencing input was PBMCs. V usage is TRBV7-9 and J usage is TRBJ1-1; D gene ambiguous. This receptor was obtained from a woman aged 40 to 49 in good health. Some clones in this sample may be carry-over from other donors' samples. CDR3 in amino acids: CASSAQVNTEAFF. The CDR3 bases are TGTGCCAGCAGCGCCCAGGTGAACACTGAAGCTTTCTTT.